This T cell receptor (beta chain) was obtained from a study of Ad26.COV2.S vaccination and SARS-CoV-2 variants. The treatment: some 20 received Ad26.COV2.S at low or high dose, single or two shots; a few received placebo; per-sample allocation not given. Samples analyzed were those drawn on day 63 after the first vaccine or placebo injection. Sequenced by immunoSEQ multiplex PCR; TCRdb stores in-frame clones only, minus some. The sample shows 300,000 to 500,000 clones, 80% to 90% of them seen only once. The germline V gene has CDR1 MRHNA and CDR2 SNTAGT. The V gene lost 0 bases and the J gene lost 4 bases, with 13 bases spanning the gap. The CDR3 consists of 16 residues.

The sequencing here drew on peripheral blood, taken in a trial of Ad26.COV2.S vaccine versus placebo. This receptor was taken from a person aged 18-65 years who received the Ad26.COV2.S COVID-19 vaccine or a placebo. The genes are TRBV6-4 and TRBJ1-5; perhaps TRBD1 as D (6 bases). CDR3 DNA: TGTGCCAGCAGTGACTCGGAAGGGGGAGTAAATCAGCCCCAGCATTTT. This codes for CASSDSEGGVNQPQHF.